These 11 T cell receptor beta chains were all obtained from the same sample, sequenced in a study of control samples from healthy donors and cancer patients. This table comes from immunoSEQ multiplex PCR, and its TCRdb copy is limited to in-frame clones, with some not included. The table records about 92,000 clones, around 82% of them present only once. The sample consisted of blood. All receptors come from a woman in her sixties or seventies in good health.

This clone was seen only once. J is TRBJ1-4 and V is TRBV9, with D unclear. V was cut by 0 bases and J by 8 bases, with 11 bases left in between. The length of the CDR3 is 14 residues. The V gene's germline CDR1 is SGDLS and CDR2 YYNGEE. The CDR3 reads CASSVEGLGEKLFF. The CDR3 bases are TGTGCCAGCAGCGTAGAGGGTCTGGGCGAAAAACTGTTTTTT.

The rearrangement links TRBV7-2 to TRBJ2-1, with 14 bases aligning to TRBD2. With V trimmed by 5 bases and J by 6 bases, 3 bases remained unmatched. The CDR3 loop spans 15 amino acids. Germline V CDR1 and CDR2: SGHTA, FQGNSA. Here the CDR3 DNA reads TGTGCCAGCAGCCGGACTAGCGGGGGGCTCAATGAGCAGTTCTTC. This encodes CASSRTSGGLNEQFF.

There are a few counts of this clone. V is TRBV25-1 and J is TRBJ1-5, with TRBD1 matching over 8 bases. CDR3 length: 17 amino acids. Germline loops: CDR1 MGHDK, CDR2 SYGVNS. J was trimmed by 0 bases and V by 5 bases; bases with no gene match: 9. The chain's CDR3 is CASSLRKDRDSNQPQHF. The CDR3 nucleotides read TGTGCCAGCAGTCTTAGGAAGGACAGGGATAGCAATCAGCCCCAGCATTTT.

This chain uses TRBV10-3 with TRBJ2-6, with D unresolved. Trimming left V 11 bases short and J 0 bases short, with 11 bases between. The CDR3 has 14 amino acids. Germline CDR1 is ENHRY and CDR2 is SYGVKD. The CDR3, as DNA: TGTGCCGTCGGACCCGCCTCTGGGGCCAACGTCCTGACTTTC. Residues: CAVGPASGANVLTF.

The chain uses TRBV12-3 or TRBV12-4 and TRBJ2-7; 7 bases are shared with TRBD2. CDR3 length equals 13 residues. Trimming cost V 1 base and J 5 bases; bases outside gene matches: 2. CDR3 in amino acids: CASSLEGRDEQYF. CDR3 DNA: TGTGCCAGCAGTTTAGAGGGGAGGGACGAGCAGTACTTC.

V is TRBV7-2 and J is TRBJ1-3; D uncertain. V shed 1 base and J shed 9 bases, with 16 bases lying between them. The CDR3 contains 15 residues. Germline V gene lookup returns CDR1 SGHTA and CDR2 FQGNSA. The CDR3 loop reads CASSLDPTRSSTIYF. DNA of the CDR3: TGTGCCAGCAGCTTAGACCCTACCAGGTCAAGCACCATATATTTT.

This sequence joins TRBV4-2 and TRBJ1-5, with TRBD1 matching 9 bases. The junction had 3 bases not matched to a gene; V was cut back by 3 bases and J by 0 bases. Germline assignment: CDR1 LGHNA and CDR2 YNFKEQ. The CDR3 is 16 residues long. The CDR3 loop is CASSQRTGDSNQPQHF. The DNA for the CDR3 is TGTGCCAGCAGCCAGCGGACAGGGGATAGCAATCAGCCCCAGCATTTT.

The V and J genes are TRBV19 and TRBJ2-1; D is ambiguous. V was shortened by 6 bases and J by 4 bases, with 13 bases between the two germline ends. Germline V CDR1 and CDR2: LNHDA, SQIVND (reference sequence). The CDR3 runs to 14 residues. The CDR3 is CASRNTKQYNEQFF. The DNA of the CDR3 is TGTGCCAGTAGAAACACAAAACAGTACAATGAGCAGTTCTTC.

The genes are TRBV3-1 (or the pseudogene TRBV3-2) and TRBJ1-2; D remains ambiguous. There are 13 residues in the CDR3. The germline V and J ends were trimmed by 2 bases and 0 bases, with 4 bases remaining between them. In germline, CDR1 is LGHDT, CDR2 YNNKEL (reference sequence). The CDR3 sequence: CASSQRPNYGYTF. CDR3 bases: TGTGCCAGCAGCCAACGACCTAACTATGGCTACACCTTC.

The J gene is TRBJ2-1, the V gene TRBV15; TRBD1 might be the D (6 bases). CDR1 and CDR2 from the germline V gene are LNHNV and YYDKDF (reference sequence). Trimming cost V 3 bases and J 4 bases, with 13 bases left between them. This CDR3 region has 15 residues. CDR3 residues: CATSRSRTAYNEQFF. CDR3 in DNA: TGTGCCACCAGCAGGTCCCGGACAGCATACAATGAGCAGTTCTTC.

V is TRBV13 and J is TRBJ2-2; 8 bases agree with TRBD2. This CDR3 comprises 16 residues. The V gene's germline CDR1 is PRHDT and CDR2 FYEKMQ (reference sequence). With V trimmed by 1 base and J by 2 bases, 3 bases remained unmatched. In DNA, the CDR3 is TGTGCCAGCAGCTTAGAACTAGCGGTTAACACCGGGGAGCTGTTTTTT. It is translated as CASSLELAVNTGELFF.